The 26 T cell receptor beta chains below were found in one sample sequenced in a study of T-cell memory formation after mild COVID-19. TCRdb re-derived calls from the 5' RACE reads in MiXCR, one entry per CDR3 protein. The sample shows approximately 300,000 distinct CDR3 sequences, roughly 8.2% of them seen only once. Sequenced: PBMCs or a T cell subset sorted from them (not recorded which). These receptors were obtained from a man younger than 35 who had mild COVID-19 (a few samples of this study predate the infection). Cell type and time point are not known.

This clonotype was recorded a few times. V gene TRBV25-1 combines with J gene TRBJ1-1; possibly TRBD1 for D (5 bases). The CDR3 is 13 residues long. V was clipped by 9 bases and J by 5 bases, with 16 bases between them. Germline CDR1 reads MGHDK; CDR2 reads SYGVNS. The CDR3 here is CASSGTRRTEAFF. CDR3 coding DNA: TGTGCCAGTTCAGGGACTCGGAGGACTGAAGCTTTCTTT.

Only a few counts were recorded for this clonotype. J is TRBJ2-5 and V is TRBV7-9; TRBD2 aligns across 7 bases. This CDR3 has 15 residues. J gave up 2 bases and V 1 base, and 4 bases lay outside the gene matches. The germline V gene has CDR1 SEHNR and CDR2 FQNEAQ (reference sequence). CDR3 sequence (DNA): TGTGCCAGCAGCTTAGTACGGGACTATCAAGAGACCCAGTACTTC. Protein sequence: CASSLVRDYQETQYF.

This chain connects TRBV6-5 to TRBJ1-1; D perhaps matches TRBD1 (6 bases). The CDR3 runs to 17 residues. The ends were cut back, 5 bases at V and 0 bases at J, with 19 bases in the middle. Germline CDR1 and CDR2: MNHEY and SVGAGI. The CDR3 is CASSETAGELMNTEAFF. The CDR3 nucleotides read TGTGCCAGCAGTGAGACCGCAGGGGAACTCATGAACACTGAAGCTTTCTTT.

A note on this clonotype: The junction does not match germline at one end; this may be a read error. The chain combines TRBV4-1 with TRBJ1-1; the D is unclear. This CDR3 region has 11 residues. Looked up from germline, CDR1 is MGHRA and CDR2 is YSYEKL. The CDR3 loop is CASTQDGWTFF. CDR3 bases: TGCGCCAGCACCCAAGATGGCTGGACTTTCTTT.

This chain uses TRBV6-5 with TRBJ1-2; TRBD1 might be the D (5 bases). V dropped 7 bases and J dropped 5 bases, with 23 bases sitting between them. Germline V lookup: CDR1 MNHEY, CDR2 SVGAGI. This CDR3 is 16 amino acids long. CDR3: CASTNPKTVLMYGYTF. The CDR3 DNA reads as TGTGCCAGCACCAACCCGAAGACAGTCCTAATGTATGGCTACACCTTC.

This clonotype has more than one count but fewer than ten. The rearrangement links TRBV7-9 to TRBJ2-7, with a tentative D call TRBD1 (6 bases). The germline V and J ends were trimmed by 5 bases and 4 bases, with 15 bases remaining between them. CDR1 and CDR2 (germline): SEHNR, FQNEAQ (reference sequence). This CDR3 spans 14 amino acids. The CDR3 reads CASSPQGWAYEQYV. Here the CDR3 DNA reads TGTGCCAGCAGCCCACAGGGATGGGCTTACGAGCAGTACGTC.

This clonotype was observed many times. J is TRBJ2-1 and V is TRBV7-8; possibly TRBD2 for D (7 bases). The CDR3 covers 14 residues. With 3 bases removed from V and 9 bases from J, the gap between germline ends came to 15 bases. Germline V gene data show CDR1 as SGHVS and CDR2 as FQNEAQ. The CDR3 is CASSLGGLSGEQFF. CDR3 in DNA: TGTGCCAGCAGCTTGGGGGGGCTTTCGGGTGAGCAGTTCTTC.

The chain links TRBV4-1 to TRBJ2-7, with D unclear. This CDR3 has 14 amino acids. V lost 4 bases and J lost 3, with 13 bases in between. In germline, CDR1 is MGHRA, CDR2 YSYEKL. CDR3 amino acids: CASSPNFGYYEQYF. The CDR3 DNA reads as TGCGCCAGCAGCCCGAACTTCGGCTACTACGAGCAGTACTTC.

This clonotype occurred a few times. The chain links TRBV4-2 to TRBJ2-1; 12 bases line up with TRBD2. CDR1 LGHNA and CDR2 YNFKEQ come from the germline V gene. Trimming at V came to 3 bases and at J to 2 bases, leaving 2 bases not matched to a gene. The CDR3 has 16 residues. The CDR3 DNA follows: TGTGCCAGCAGCCACGCTAGCGGGGGGGCCTACAATGAGCAGTTCTTC. This translates into CASSHASGGAYNEQFF.

Regarding this clonotype: Germline is not matched at one junction end, which may reflect a read error. This chain links TRBV20-1 with TRBJ1-2; 7 bases fit TRBD1. The CDR3 is 13 amino acids. Germline CDR1 reads DFQATT; CDR2 reads SNEGSKA (reference sequence). For the CDR3, the DNA is TGCAGCGCTAGATTACAGGGGATAGATGGCTACACCTTC. Encoded protein: CSARLQGIDGYTF.

Only a few counts were recorded for this clonotype. The rearrangement links TRBV18 to TRBJ1-1; no reliable D call. The CDR3 extends over 12 amino acids. The germline V and J ends were trimmed by 3 bases and 4 bases, with 6 bases remaining between them. Germline assignment: CDR1 KGHSH and CDR2 LQKENI. The CDR3 DNA reads TGTGCCAGCTCACCTCTTTTCACTGAAGCTTTCTTT. Protein sequence: CASSPLFTEAFF. The variable domain in full, with the rest retrieved from reference TRBV18 and TRBJ1-1, is NAGVMQNPRHLVRRRGQEARLRCSPMKGHSHVYWYRQLPEEGLKFMVYLQKENIIDESGMPKERFSAEFPKEGPSILRIQQVVRGDSAAYFCASSPLFTEAFFGQGTRLTVV.

The chain joins TRBV6-6 to TRBJ1-3; no reliable D call. The V end lost 4 bases, the J end lost 0 bases, and 10 bases lay between the germline ends. CDR3 length: 15 amino acids. Looked up from germline, CDR1 is MNHNY and CDR2 is SVGAGI (reference sequence). CDR3 sequence (DNA): TGTGCCAGCAGTTGGGCCGTTACCTCTGGAAACACCATATATTTT. Residues: CASSWAVTSGNTIYF.

J is TRBJ2-2 and V is TRBV9, with 7 bases fitting TRBD2. The CDR3 sequence is 18 residues long. The V gene end was trimmed by 0 bases and the J gene end by 4 bases; junction bases not matched to a gene: 12. Germline CDR1 is SGDLS and CDR2 is YYNGEE. The DNA for the CDR3 is TGTGCCAGCAGCGTAGGAATCACTAGCGTGGGGTCCACCGGGGAGCTGTTTTTT. Amino acids: CASSVGITSVGSTGELFF.

The chain employs TRBV12-3 or TRBV12-4 and TRBJ1-6; 11 nucleotides align to TRBD1. The CDR3 is 15 amino acids. V lost 5 bases to trimming and J lost 10 bases; unmatched junction nucleotides: 7. CDR3 DNA sequence: TGTGCCAGCAGTCTAGGACAGGGGGCAAAATCACCCCTCCACTTT. Encoded protein: CASSLGQGAKSPLHF.

This clonotype showed up just a few times. The chain uses TRBV20-1 and TRBJ2-3; D unresolved. V was cut by 3 bases and J by 5 bases, with 9 bases left in between. Germline V lookup: CDR1 DFQATT, CDR2 SNEGSKA (reference sequence). The CDR3 covers 12 residues. Written as DNA, the CDR3 is TGCAGTGCTAGCGGTCCGGGAGATACGCAGTATTTT. Translation: CSASGPGDTQYF.

The chain recombines TRBV12-3 or TRBV12-4 with TRBJ2-3; 7 nucleotides agree with TRBD2. With 3 bases clipped from V and 4 bases from J, the junction kept 10 bases outside the gene matches. This CDR3 contains 16 residues. The CDR3 bases are TGTGCCAGCAGTTTCGCGGGGGAACTCCCCGCAGATACGCAGTATTTT. It encodes CASSFAGELPADTQYF.

The gene calls are TRBV6-2 or TRBV6-3 and TRBJ1-5; D is perhaps TRBD1 (6 bases). Trimming took 9 bases from V and 0 from J, leaving 15 bases between them. This CDR3 is 15 amino acids long. The germline CDR1 and CDR2 sequences are MNHEY and SVGEGT. CDR3 nucleotides: TGTGCCAGTGCCGATTTGGGGGCTAGCAATCAGCCCCAGCATTTT. It is translated as CASADLGASNQPQHF.

This clonotype was counted only a few times. The chain recombines TRBV7-2 with TRBJ1-5, with no clear D. The V end lost 1 base, the J end lost 6 bases, and 13 bases lay between the germline ends. CDR1 SGHTA and CDR2 FQGNSA come from the germline V gene. This CDR3 region has 15 residues. Here the CDR3 DNA reads TGTGCCAGCAGCTTAGGTGTAAACACGGGTCAGCCCCAGCATTTT. As protein: CASSLGVNTGQPQHF.

V usage is TRBV6-5 and J usage is TRBJ2-1; perhaps TRBD1 as D (6 bases). The CDR3 runs 13 residues. Germline lookup yields CDR1 MNHEY and CDR2 SVGAGI. Trimming took off 2 bases at V and 7 bases at J, with 9 bases between the two ends. Here the CDR3 reads CASSYGGLNEQFF. In DNA, the CDR3 is TGTGCCAGCAGTTACGGGGGCCTGAATGAGCAGTTCTTC.

The chain has TRBV6-5 and TRBJ1-4; 8 nucleotides line up with TRBD1. Germline V gene data show CDR1 as MNHEY and CDR2 as SVGAGI. The CDR3 consists of 14 residues. After removal of 6 bases from V and 6 bases from J, the junction contained 6 bases not matched to a gene. The CDR3 DNA is TGTGCCAGCAGACTCTCAGGGGGCGATGAAAAACTGTTTTTT. It translates to CASRLSGGDEKLFF.

This clonotype occurred a few times. The chain couples TRBV7-3 to TRBJ2-3; a weak D match, TRBD2 (5 bases). V lost 5 bases to trimming and J lost 1 base, with 13 bases between them. CDR1 and CDR2 (germline): SGHTA, FQGTGA. The length of the CDR3 is 15 residues. The CDR3, as DNA: TGTGCCAGCAGCGCGCAACTAGGCGGCACAGATACGCAGTATTTT. This sequence encodes CASSAQLGGTDTQYF. Looking up the rest from reference TRBV7-3 and TRBJ2-3 gives the full variable domain: GAGVSQTPSNKVTEKGKYVELRCDPISGHTALYWYRQSLGQGPEFLIYFQGTGAADDSGLPNDRFFAVRPEGSVSTLKIQRTERGDSAVYLCASSAQLGGTDTQYFGPGTRLTVL.

This clonotype was observed a few times. The chain has TRBV4-1 and TRBJ1-1; the D gene is possibly TRBD1 (5 bases). The CDR3 has 14 amino acids. Germline V gene sequence: CDR1 MGHRA, CDR2 YSYEKL. V was shortened by 3 bases and J by 4 bases, with 12 bases between the two germline ends. CDR3 sequence reads: CASSQIWTITEAFF. CDR3 nucleotides: TGCGCCAGCAGCCAGATTTGGACAATCACTGAAGCTTTCTTT.

With regard to this clonotype: The junction does not match germline at one end; this may be a read error. This chain links TRBV7-2 with TRBJ2-5; TRBD2 matches 10 bases. The germline CDR1 and CDR2 sequences are SGHTA and FQGNSA. The CDR3 has 16 residues. In nucleotides, the CDR3 is TGTGCCAGCAGCTTAAGCTCTAGCGGGGGACAAGAGACCCATTACTTC. As protein: CASSLSSSGGQETHYF. Full variable domain (remainder filled in from reference TRBV7-2 and TRBJ2-5): GAGVSQSPSNKVTEKGKDVELRCDPISGHTALYWYRQSLGQGLEFLIYFQGNSAPDKSGLPSDRFSAERTGGSVSTLTIQRTQQEDSAVYLCASSLSSSGGQETHYFGPGTRLLVL.

This clonotype was observed at least ten times. V usage is TRBV7-9 and J usage is TRBJ2-5; TRBD2 aligns across 13 bases. With 5 bases clipped from V and 6 bases from J, the junction kept 9 bases outside the gene matches. There are 16 residues in the CDR3. Germline-derived CDR1 and CDR2 are SEHNR and FQNEAQ (reference sequence). The CDR3 DNA follows: TGTGCCAGCAGCGCGCAACTAGCGGGGGGGCCGAAGACCCAGTACTTC. Translation: CASSAQLAGGPKTQYF.

The sample holds a few counts of this clonotype. The rearrangement uses TRBV6-4 and TRBJ2-3; 10 bases align to TRBD1. Looked up from germline, CDR1 is MRHNA and CDR2 is SNTAGT. The CDR3 is 15 residues long. Trimming at V came to 7 bases and at J to 2 bases, leaving 6 bases not matched to a gene. The CDR3, as DNA: TGTGCCAGCACCCCCGGGACAGGGGACACAGATACGCAGTATTTT. Residues: CASTPGTGDTDTQYF.

This clonotype has a handful of counts. V usage is TRBV5-6 and J usage is TRBJ1-2; 9 nucleotides line up with TRBD1. The CDR3 has 16 residues. V lost 0 bases, J lost 4 bases, and 7 bases stayed unmatched. The germline gives CDR1 SGHDT, CDR2 YYEEEE. In DNA form, the CDR3 reads TGTGCCAGCAGCTTGGCGGGACAGGGAGCAGGCTATGGCTACACCTTC. Residues: CASSLAGQGAGYGYTF.